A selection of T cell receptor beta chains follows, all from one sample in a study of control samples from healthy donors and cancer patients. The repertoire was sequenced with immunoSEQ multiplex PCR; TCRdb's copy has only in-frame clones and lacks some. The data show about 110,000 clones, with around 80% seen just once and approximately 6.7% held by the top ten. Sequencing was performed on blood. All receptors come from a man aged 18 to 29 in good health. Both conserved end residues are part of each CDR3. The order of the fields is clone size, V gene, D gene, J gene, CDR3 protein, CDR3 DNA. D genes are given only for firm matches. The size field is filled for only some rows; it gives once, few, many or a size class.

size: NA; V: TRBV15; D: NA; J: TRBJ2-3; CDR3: CATEGITDTQYF; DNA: TGTGCCACCGAGGGGATCACAGATACGCAGTATTTT
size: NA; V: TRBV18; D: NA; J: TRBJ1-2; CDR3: CASSPARSTVYGYTF; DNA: TGTGCCAGCTCACCGGCCAGGAGTACGGTCTATGGCTACACCTTC
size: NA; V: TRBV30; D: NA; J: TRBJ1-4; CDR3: CAWRGASNEKLFF; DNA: TGTGCCTGGAGGGGGGCAAGTAATGAAAAACTGTTTTTT
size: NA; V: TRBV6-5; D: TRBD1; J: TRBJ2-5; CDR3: CASSFGQEGETQYF; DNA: TGTGCCAGCAGTTTCGGACAGGAAGGAGAGACCCAGTACTTC
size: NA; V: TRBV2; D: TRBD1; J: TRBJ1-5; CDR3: CASTGGTGNQPQHF; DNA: TGTGCCAGCACCGGGGGGACAGGCAATCAGCCCCAGCATTTT
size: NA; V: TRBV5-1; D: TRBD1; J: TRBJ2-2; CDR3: CASSTRQGSGELFF; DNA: TGCGCCAGCAGCACTAGACAGGGTTCCGGGGAGCTGTTTTTT
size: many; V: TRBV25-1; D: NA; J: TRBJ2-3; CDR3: CASSPFSLTDTQYF; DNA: TGTGCCAGCAGTCCCTTTTCTCTCACAGATACGCAGTATTTT
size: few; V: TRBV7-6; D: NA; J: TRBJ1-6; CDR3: CASSLFPASSYNSPLHF; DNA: TGTGCCAGCAGCTTATTCCCCGCTAGCTCCTATAATTCACCCCTCCACTTT
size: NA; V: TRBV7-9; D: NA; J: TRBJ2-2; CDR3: CASSLLRADTGELFF; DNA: TGTGCCAGCAGCTTACTGAGGGCGGACACCGGGGAGCTGTTTTTT
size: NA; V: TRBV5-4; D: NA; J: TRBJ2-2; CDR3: CASSQDGTLLNTGELFF; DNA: TGTGCCAGCAGCCAGGACGGGACACTCTTGAACACCGGGGAGCTGTTTTTT
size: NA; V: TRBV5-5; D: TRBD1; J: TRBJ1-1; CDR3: CASSAGQGVFYTEAFF; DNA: TGTGCCAGCAGCGCAGGACAGGGCGTATTTTACACTGAAGCTTTCTTT
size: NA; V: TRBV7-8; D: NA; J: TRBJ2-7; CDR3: CASSLGRDEQYF; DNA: TGTGCCAGCAGCTTAGGCAGGGACGAGCAGTACTTC
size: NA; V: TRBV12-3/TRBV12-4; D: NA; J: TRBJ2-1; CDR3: CASSLFGNEQFF; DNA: TGTGCCAGCAGTTTATTTGGGAATGAGCAGTTCTTC
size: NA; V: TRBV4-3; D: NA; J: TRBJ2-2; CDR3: CASSQDRTTGELFF; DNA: TGCGCCAGCAGCCAAGATAGGACGACCGGGGAGCTGTTTTTT
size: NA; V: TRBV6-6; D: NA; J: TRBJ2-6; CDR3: CASSDGVSGANVLTF; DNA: TGTGCCAGCAGTGACGGGGTATCTGGGGCCAACGTCCTGACTTTC
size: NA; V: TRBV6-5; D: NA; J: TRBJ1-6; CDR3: CASKSITGSSPLHF; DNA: TGTGCCAGCAAGAGTATTACAGGGTCCTCACCCCTCCACTTT
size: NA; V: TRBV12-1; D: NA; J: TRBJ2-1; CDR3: CASRSEQFF; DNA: TGTGCCAGCAGGTCTGAGCAGTTCTTC
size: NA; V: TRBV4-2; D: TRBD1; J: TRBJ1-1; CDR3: CASSQAPGGNTEAFF; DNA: TGTGCCAGCAGCCAAGCCCCAGGGGGGAACACTGAAGCTTTCTTT
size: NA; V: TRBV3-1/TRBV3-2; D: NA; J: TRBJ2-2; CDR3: CASSQEAGTGELFF; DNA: TGTGCCAGCAGCCAAGAGGCTGGCACCGGGGAGCTGTTTTTT
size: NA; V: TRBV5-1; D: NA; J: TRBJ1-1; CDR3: CASSAQALNTEAFF; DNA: TGCGCCAGCAGCGCACAGGCGTTGAACACTGAAGCTTTCTTT
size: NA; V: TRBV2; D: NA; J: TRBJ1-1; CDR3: CASSMGEWNTEAFF; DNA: TGTGCCAGCAGTATGGGGGAGTGGAACACTGAAGCTTTCTTT
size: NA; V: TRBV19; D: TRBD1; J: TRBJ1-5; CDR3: CASSIGQGGNQPQHF; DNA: TGTGCCAGTAGTATCGGGCAGGGGGGCAATCAGCCCCAGCATTTT
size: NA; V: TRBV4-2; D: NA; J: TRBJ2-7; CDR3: CASSQGDPTGILRGQYF; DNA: TGTGCCAGCAGCCAAGGAGACCCTACGGGGATACTACGTGGGCAGTACTTC
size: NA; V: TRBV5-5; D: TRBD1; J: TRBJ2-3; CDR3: CASSPGQGSPTDTQYF; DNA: TGTGCCAGCAGCCCGGGACAGGGCTCACCAACAGATACGCAGTATTTT
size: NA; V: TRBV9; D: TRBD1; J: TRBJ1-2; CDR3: CASSPAGQSYGYTF; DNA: TGTGCCAGCAGCCCGGCGGGACAGAGCTATGGCTACACCTTC
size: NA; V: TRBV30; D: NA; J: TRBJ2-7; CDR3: CAWSVLGLGFSYEQYF; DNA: TGTGCCTGGAGTGTACTTGGGTTGGGTTTCTCCTACGAGCAGTACTTC
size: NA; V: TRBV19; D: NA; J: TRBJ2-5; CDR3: CASSILDRDF; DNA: TGTGCCAGTAGTATTTTGGACAGAGACTTC
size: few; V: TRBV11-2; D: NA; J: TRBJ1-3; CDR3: CASSTASGNTIYF; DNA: TGTGCCAGCAGCACAGCCTCTGGAAACACCATATATTTT
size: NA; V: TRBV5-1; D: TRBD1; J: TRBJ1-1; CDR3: CASSLTTGGTNTEAFF; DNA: TGCGCCAGCAGCTTGACCACAGGGGGAACGAACACTGAAGCTTTCTTT
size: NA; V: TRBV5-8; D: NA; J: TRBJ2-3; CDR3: CASSLQGELDTQYF; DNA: TGTGCCAGCAGCTTGCAAGGGGAGCTAGATACGCAGTATTTT
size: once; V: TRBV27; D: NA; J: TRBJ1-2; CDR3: CASSGGGGYTF; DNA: TGTGCCAGCAGCGGGGGGGGTGGCTACACCTTC
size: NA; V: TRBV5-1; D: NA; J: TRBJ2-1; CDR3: CASSGRPGGPYNEQFF; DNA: TGCGCCAGCAGCGGCAGGCCAGGGGGGCCCTACAATGAGCAGTTCTTC
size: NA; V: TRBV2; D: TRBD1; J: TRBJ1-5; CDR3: CASSANRGYQPQHF; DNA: TGTGCCAGCAGTGCTAACAGGGGATACCAGCCCCAGCATTTT